Listed here are 29 T cell receptor beta chains from one sample, sequenced in a study of T cells in Graves' hyperthyroidism and ophthalmopathy (dated by TCRdb to about 2019). Libraries were constructed by multiplex PCR. Sequencing took place on an Illumina HiSeq 2000. The TCR beta CDR3 regions were amplified from RNA transcripts. For the first round of RT-PCR on the TCR CDR3, the HTBI primer set was used together with the Qiagen OneStep RT-PCR kit. In TCRdb, the public reads were trimmed at Q25 with fastp and aligned with MiXCR, with productive beta chains retained. One record per CDR3 amino acid sequence lists the most common genes and DNA. Within this sample are 250,000 to 350,000 distinct CDR3 sequences, with over 15% of them counted one time only. Approximately 57% of the sample comes from the top ten. The sequencing sample was made of blood. The origin of the receptors is a woman in her sixties with Graves' ophthalmopathy.

This chain connects TRBV18 to TRBJ2-1; D not resolved. Deletions cut 6 bases from V and 5 bases from J, with 11 bases between. The CDR3 contains 13 residues. Germline-derived CDR1 and CDR2 are KGHSH and LQKENI. CDR3 nucleotides: TGTGCCAGCTCGCTCAATAAAAACAATGAGCAGTTCTTC. This encodes CASSLNKNNEQFF.

The chain links TRBV11-1 to TRBJ2-7; TRBD2 matches at 9 bases. The J segment lost 0 bases and the V segment lost 3 bases, leaving 9 bases of the junction unmatched. CDR1 SGHAT and CDR2 FQDESV come from the germline V gene (reference sequence). The CDR3 extends over 17 amino acids. CDR3 loop: CASSFWSSGKASYEQYF. The DNA of the CDR3 is TGTGCCAGCAGCTTCTGGTCTAGCGGGAAAGCCTCCTACGAGCAGTACTTC. The full variable domain, with the rest looked up from reference TRBV11-1 and TRBJ2-7, is EAEVAQSPRYKITEKSQAVAFWCDPISGHATLYWYRQILGQGPELLVQFQDESVVDDSQLPKDRFSAERLKGVDSTLKIQPAELGDSAMYLCASSFWSSGKASYEQYFGPGTRLTVT.

This clonotype was recorded a few times. The chain couples TRBV6-1 to TRBJ1-2; possible D gene TRBD1, 6 bases. V was cut by 6 bases and J by 4 bases, with 12 bases left in between. Germline values: CDR1 MNHNS, CDR2 SASEGT. CDR3 length: 13 residues. This CDR3 reads CASRPTGSYGYTF. The DNA for the CDR3 is TGTGCCAGCAGACCCACAGGGTCCTATGGCTACACCTTC.

V usage is TRBV7-2 and J usage is TRBJ2-6; D unclear. V lost 7 bases and J lost 4, with 17 bases in between. Germline CDR1 reads SGHTA; CDR2 reads FQGNSA. The CDR3 extends over 16 amino acids. CDR3 bases: TGTGCCAGCACCCCCAGTGGAGTGACCGGGGCCAACGTCCTGACTTTC. This codes for CASTPSGVTGANVLTF.

The sample holds many counts of this clonotype. The V gene is TRBV20-1, the J gene TRBJ2-4, with 10 bases matching TRBD1. The germline gives CDR1 DFQATT, CDR2 SNEGSKA (reference sequence). This CDR3 has 14 amino acids. After removal of 6 bases from V and 1 base from J, the junction contained 3 bases not matched to a gene. CDR3 amino acids: CSASDRGAKNIQYF. Written as DNA, the CDR3 is TGCAGTGCCTCGGACAGGGGGGCCAAAAACATTCAGTACTTC.

This clonotype has just a few counts. The chain employs TRBV6-1 and TRBJ2-7; TRBD1 or TRBD2 may be the D gene (5 bases each). Germline V gene data show CDR1 as MNHNS and CDR2 as SASEGT. V lost 5 bases and J lost 7, with 9 bases in between. CDR3 length equals 11 residues. The CDR3 sequence is CASSREGEQYF. The CDR3 DNA reads as TGTGCCAGCAGTCGAGAGGGGGAGCAGTACTTC.

This clonotype was recorded at least ten times. The chain is built from TRBV6-1 and TRBJ2-1, with 8 bases identical to TRBD1. This CDR3 has 13 residues. Germline V gives CDR1 MNHNS, CDR2 SASEGT. V lost 5 bases to trimming and J lost 9 bases; unmatched junction nucleotides: 6. The DNA of the CDR3 is TGTGCCAGCAGTCCGACAGGGGTGGGTGAGCAGTTCTTC. Translated, it gives CASSPTGVGEQFF.

This clonotype was found many times. The gene calls are TRBV7-9 and TRBJ2-1; D not resolved. The CDR3 totals 14 residues. Germline CDR1 reads SEHNR; CDR2 reads FQNEAQ (reference sequence). V gave up 3 bases and J gave up 8 bases, with 14 bases separating them. The CDR3 DNA reads as TGTGCCAGCAGCTTTGAGAGGCTAATCGATGAGCAGTTCTTC. Encoded protein: CASSFERLIDEQFF.

In its sample, this clonotype was seen a few times. This sequence joins TRBV4-1 and TRBJ2-7, with 8 positions matching TRBD2. This CDR3 has 17 residues. The germline V gene encodes CDR1 MGHRA and CDR2 YSYEKL. V was pared by 1 base and J by 2 bases, with 10 bases of the junction left unmatched. The CDR3 DNA reads as TGCGCCAGCAGCCAAGGTTGGACAAGCGGGAGTACCTACGAGCAGTACTTC. This sequence encodes CASSQGWTSGSTYEQYF.

The chain couples TRBV18 to TRBJ2-2; no definite D call. The CDR3 totals 16 residues. Trimming removed 6 bases from V and 1 base from J, with 15 bases in between. CDR1 and CDR2 (germline): KGHSH, LQKENI. CDR3 sequence reads: CASSHDRWKNTGELFF. CDR3 coding DNA: TGTGCCAGCTCCCACGACCGGTGGAAGAACACCGGGGAGCTGTTTTTT.

This clonotype was observed at least ten times. This chain connects TRBV28 to TRBJ2-7; D is perhaps TRBD2 (6 bases). Germline V lookup: CDR1 MDHEN, CDR2 SYDVKM. The CDR3 sequence is 14 residues long. The V gene lost 11 bases and the J gene lost 4 bases, with 21 bases spanning the gap. DNA of the CDR3: TGTGCCTCCTCCTCGAGACTAGAGGTGTACGAGCAGTACTTC. Translation: CASSSRLEVYEQYF.

This clonotype came up many times. The chain recombines TRBV7-2 with TRBJ2-7; D is unresolved. The V gene's germline CDR1 is SGHTA and CDR2 FQGNSA. V lost 5 bases and J lost 0, with 5 bases in between. The CDR3 runs 12 residues. CDR3 sequence reads: CASSHGSYEQYF. The CDR3 DNA reads as TGTGCCAGCAGCCACGGCTCCTACGAGCAGTACTTC.

This clonotype was seen a single time. A read error may explain this, as a much larger clone is one base away. V gene TRBV18 combines with J gene TRBJ2-3; 7 bases match TRBD1. The CDR3 is made up of 15 amino acids. Germline V gene data show CDR1 as KGHSH and CDR2 as LQKENI. The chain's CDR3 is CVSSPPGQYTDTQYF. The DNA of the CDR3 is TGTGTCAGCTCACCACCGGGACAGTACACAGATACGCAGTATTTT.

The sample holds many counts of this clonotype. The chain recombines TRBV6-2 or TRBV6-3 with TRBJ1-1, with 8 positions matching TRBD1. V shed 5 bases and J 2 bases; nucleotides not matched to a gene: 7. From germline, CDR1 is MNHEY and CDR2 SVGEGT. The CDR3 loop spans 15 amino acids. The CDR3, as DNA: TGTGCCAGCAGTCGTCCCGGACAGGGAAACACTGAAGCTTTCTTT. Translation: CASSRPGQGNTEAFF.

V is TRBV19 and J is TRBJ1-5; 7 bases map to TRBD1. V trimming: 3 bases; J trimming: 5 bases; junction bases outside the gene matches: 7. Germline CDR1 reads LNHDA; CDR2 reads SQIVND (reference sequence). This CDR3 is built from 15 residues. This CDR3 is CASSITGTVYQPQHF. CDR3 nucleotides: TGTGCCAGTAGTATTACCGGGACAGTGTATCAGCCCCAGCATTTT.

This CDR3 reads CASSTPRQENTDTQYF. CDR3 bases: TGTGCCAGTAGTACCCCCCGACAGGAGAACACAGATACGCAGTATTTT. The rearrangement links TRBV19 to TRBJ2-3; TRBD1 is a possible D gene (6 bases). Deletions cut 4 bases from V and 2 bases from J, with 16 bases between. This CDR3 has 16 residues. In germline, CDR1 is LNHDA, CDR2 SQIVND (reference sequence).

This clonotype showed up just a few times. V is TRBV7-9 and J is TRBJ2-3; 12 nucleotides agree with TRBD2. Per the germline V gene, CDR1 is SEHNR and CDR2 is FQNEAQ (reference sequence). The junction had 8 bases not matched to a gene; V was cut back by 8 bases and J by 11 bases. The CDR3 is 13 amino acids. The CDR3 DNA follows: TGTGCCAGCCGTCTAGCGGGGGGGCCTGAGCAGTATTTT. Translating it yields CASRLAGGPEQYF.

J is TRBJ2-3 and V is TRBV28, with TRBD2 as a possible D gene (6 bases). The V and J ends lost 5 bases and 0 bases respectively, with 12 bases between them. The CDR3 extends over 15 amino acids. Germline V CDR1 and CDR2: MDHEN, SYDVKM. The CDR3 region has the DNA TGTGCCAGCAGTCCCGGGGGAAGCAGCACAGATACGCAGTATTTT. It is translated as CASSPGGSSTDTQYF.

The chain has TRBV4-1 and TRBJ2-7; 8 bases match TRBD2. Germline V gene sequence: CDR1 MGHRA, CDR2 YSYEKL. V lost 1 base, J lost 3 bases, and 8 bases stayed unmatched. The CDR3 covers 16 residues. CDR3 sequence: CASSQADAGGNYEQYF. Here the CDR3 DNA reads TGCGCCAGCAGCCAAGCGGATGCGGGGGGAAACTACGAGCAGTACTTC.

The chain carries TRBV20-1 and TRBJ1-2; tentative D call: TRBD1 (6 bases). This CDR3 is built from 12 residues. Trimming left V 6 bases short and J 4 bases short, with 12 bases between. Germline values: CDR1 DFQATT, CDR2 SNEGSKA (reference sequence). The CDR3 nucleotides read TGCAGTGCCAACAGGGATGGCTATGGCTACACCTTC. Protein product: CSANRDGYGYTF.

As for this clonotype: This clone may be a read error of a much larger clone one base away. This chain links TRBV10-3 with TRBJ1-2, with D possibly TRBD1 on 6 matching bases. The CDR3 loop spans 13 amino acids. Germline CDR1 ENHRY, CDR2 SYGVKD. CDR3 sequence reads: CAIRGATNYGYAF. The CDR3 coding sequence is TGTGCCATCAGGGGGGCGACTAACTATGGCTACGCCTTC.

Concerning this clonotype: Being one base from a much bigger clone, this may be a read error. This chain uses TRBV6-2 or TRBV6-3 with TRBJ2-7, with D hard to call. This CDR3 spans 12 amino acids. Germline CDR1 MNHEY, CDR2 SVGEGT. DNA for the CDR3: TGTGTCAGCAGCCCTCGTTCCTACGAGCAGTACTTC. Amino acids: CVSSPRSYEQYF.

The table lists this clonotype with many counts. The chain is built from TRBV7-2 and TRBJ2-7, with a possible D match to TRBD1 (6 bases). The CDR3 length is 13 residues. Trimming removed 4 bases at V and 0 bases at J, with 7 bases between. Germline CDR1 reads SGHTA; CDR2 reads FQGNSA. CDR3 region: CASSWDNSYEQYF. For the CDR3, the DNA is TGTGCCAGCAGCTGGGACAACTCCTACGAGCAGTACTTC.

This sequence joins TRBV7-2 and TRBJ2-7; 9 bases are shared with TRBD1. Trimming cost V 2 bases and J 2 bases; bases outside gene matches: 7. Germline V gives CDR1 SGHTA, CDR2 FQGNSA. The CDR3 runs 16 residues. This CDR3 is CASSLLGQGRPYEQYF. The CDR3 nucleotides are TGTGCCAGCAGCTTACTGGGACAGGGTAGACCCTACGAGCAGTACTTC.

This clonotype appeared many times. The chain is built from TRBV18 and TRBJ1-4; D not resolved. The V and J ends lost 3 bases and 1 base respectively, with 6 bases between them. Germline V gives CDR1 KGHSH, CDR2 LQKENI. CDR3 length equals 14 residues. The CDR3 loop reads CASSPVGTNEKLFF. The DNA for the CDR3 is TGTGCCAGCTCACCGGTAGGAACTAATGAAAAACTGTTTTTT.

This clonotype has just a few counts. CDR3: CASSEMGGGWTEAFF. DNA of the CDR3: TGTGCCAGCAGTGAAATGGGAGGGGGTTGGACTGAAGCTTTCTTT. The gene calls are TRBV25-1 and TRBJ1-1; the D gene is possibly TRBD1 (6 bases). V lost 2 bases, J lost 5 bases, and 15 bases lay in between. The CDR3 consists of 15 residues. CDR1 is MGHDK and CDR2 is SYGVNS in the germline V gene.

There are many counts of this clonotype. The chain couples TRBV3-1 to TRBJ2-1, with TRBD1 identical over 11 bases. Germline lookup yields CDR1 LGHDT and CDR2 YNNKEL (reference sequence). Germline trimming cut 5 bases from V and 2 bases from J; bases unmatched to any gene: 11. The CDR3 runs to 18 residues. This CDR3 reads CASSGRTGGRFPYNEQFF. As DNA, the CDR3 is TGTGCCAGCAGCGGAAGGACAGGGGGCCGGTTTCCCTACAATGAGCAGTTCTTC.

This clonotype was detected ten times or more. The rearrangement links TRBV6-1 to TRBJ2-2; D uncertain. The V end was cut by 0 bases, the J end by 7 bases, with 6 bases between. The length of the CDR3 is 13 residues. Germline V gives CDR1 MNHNS, CDR2 SASEGT. For the CDR3, the DNA is TGTGCCAGCAGTGAAGCCCTAGGCGGGGAGCTGTTTTTT. Amino acids: CASSEALGGELFF.

There are many counts of this clonotype. V usage is TRBV20-1 and J usage is TRBJ1-2; D remains unclear. CDR1 is DFQATT, CDR2 SNEGSKA, per germline (reference sequence). This CDR3 region has 14 residues. V lost 3 bases to trimming and J lost 0 bases, with 11 bases between them. The CDR3, as DNA: TGCAGTGCTAGGCTGGGCCCAGCTAACTATGGCTACACCTTC. This gives the protein CSARLGPANYGYTF.